What follows describes a single T cell receptor beta chain. Its specificity is unknown. This sample is drawn from a study of shared clonotypes between healthy human individuals. V lost 2 bases to trimming and J lost 2 bases, with 9 bases between them. The CDR3 has 14 residues. CDR1 is LNHDA and CDR2 is SQIVND in the germline V gene (reference sequence). The study's findings and limits: It was the non-shared clonotypes that had lower generation probabilities than clonotypes shared by all four donors.

Genomic DNA (from each subset) was split evenly across several immunoSEQ plates. The repertoire was sequenced with immunoSEQ multiplex PCR; TCRdb's copy has only in-frame clones and lacks some. The sample lists a few million clones; 92% were seen once. The sequenced sample was naive CD4+ T cells from PBMCs. The subset was: CD45RA+ positively selected. The receptor was isolated from a man in his late teens or twenties in good health. Some clones in this sample may be carry-over from other donors' samples. This sequence joins TRBV19 and TRBJ2-5; D uncertain. Written as DNA, the CDR3 is TGTGCCAGTAGTATAATCGGTTCGCAAGAGACCCAGTACTTC. Translating gives CASSIIGSQETQYF.